This T cell receptor beta chain was documented in a study of cytomegalovirus exposure and HLA in healthy donors. Study observations and caveats: The classifier was said to identify cytomegalovirus status with high specificity and sensitivity.

This clone is a singleton in its sample. What it binds is not known. The sample holds other DNA sequences that translate to the same CDR3. Researchers ran the PCR with 60 Vbeta and 13 Jbeta primers. Only in-frame clones appear in the TCRdb table, and some are missing; sequencing was by immunoSEQ multiplex PCR. The sample gives fewer than 200,000 clones, around 75% of which show up once; more than 1.2% is in the top ten. Trimming removed 1 base from V and 1 base from J, with 14 bases in between. The CDR3 runs to 17 residues. CDR1 ENHRY and CDR2 SYGVKD come from the germline V gene. The sample was PBMCs. The rearrangement uses TRBV10-3 and TRBJ1-3; TRBD1 might be the D (5 bases). The sequence came from a man between 18 and 35 years old in good health and CMV-seronegative. CDR3 bases: TGTGCCATCAGTGAGTTGAGATCTGGGACTTCTGGAAACACCATATATTTT. Its translation: CAISELRSGTSGNTIYF.